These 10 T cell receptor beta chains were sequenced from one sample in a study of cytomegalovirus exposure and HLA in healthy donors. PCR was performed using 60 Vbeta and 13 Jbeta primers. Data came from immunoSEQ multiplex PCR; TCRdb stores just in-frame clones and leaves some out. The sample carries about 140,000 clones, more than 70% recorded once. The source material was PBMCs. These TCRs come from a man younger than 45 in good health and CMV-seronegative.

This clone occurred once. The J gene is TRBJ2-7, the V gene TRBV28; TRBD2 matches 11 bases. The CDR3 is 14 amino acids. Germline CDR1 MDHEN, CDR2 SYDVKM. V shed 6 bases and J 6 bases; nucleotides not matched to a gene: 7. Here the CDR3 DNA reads TGTGCCAGCAGACGTCCTAGCGGGAGGTTCGAGCAGTACTTC. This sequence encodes CASRRPSGRFEQYF.

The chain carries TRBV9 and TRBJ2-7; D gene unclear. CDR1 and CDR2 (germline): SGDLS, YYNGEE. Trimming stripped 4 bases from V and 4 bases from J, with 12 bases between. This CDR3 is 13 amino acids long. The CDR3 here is CASSPGSLYEQYF. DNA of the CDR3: TGTGCCAGCAGCCCCGGGTCGTTATACGAGCAGTACTTC. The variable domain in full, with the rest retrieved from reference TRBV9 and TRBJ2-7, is DSGVTQTPKHLITATGQRVTLRCSPRSGDLSVYWYQQSLDQGLQFLIQYYNGEERAKGNILERFSAQQFPDLHSELNLSSLELGDSALYFCASSPGSLYEQYFGPGTRLTVT.

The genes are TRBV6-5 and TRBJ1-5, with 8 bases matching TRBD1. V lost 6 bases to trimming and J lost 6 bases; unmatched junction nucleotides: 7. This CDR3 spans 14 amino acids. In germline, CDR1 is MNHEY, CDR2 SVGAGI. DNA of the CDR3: TGTGCCAGCAGCCACGACAGGGGTGGTCAGCCCCAGCATTTT. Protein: CASSHDRGGQPQHF.

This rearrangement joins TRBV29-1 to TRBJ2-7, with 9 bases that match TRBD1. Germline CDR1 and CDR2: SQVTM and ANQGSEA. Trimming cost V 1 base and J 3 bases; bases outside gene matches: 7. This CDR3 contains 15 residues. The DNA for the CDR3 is TGCAGCGTTGAAGTTTACGGGACAGGGCACTACGAGCAGTACTTC. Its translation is CSVEVYGTGHYEQYF.

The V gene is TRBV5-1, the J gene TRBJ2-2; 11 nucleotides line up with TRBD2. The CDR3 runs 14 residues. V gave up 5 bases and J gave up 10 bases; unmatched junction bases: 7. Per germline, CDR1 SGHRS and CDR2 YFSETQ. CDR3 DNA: TGCGCCAGCAGTAGGGGACTAGCGGAGGAGGAGCTGTTTTTT. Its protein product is CASSRGLAEEELFF.

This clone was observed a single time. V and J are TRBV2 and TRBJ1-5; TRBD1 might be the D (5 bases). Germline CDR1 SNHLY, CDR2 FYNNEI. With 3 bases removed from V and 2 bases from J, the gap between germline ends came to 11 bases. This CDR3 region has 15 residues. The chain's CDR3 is CASSDPRDGNQPQHF. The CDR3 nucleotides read TGTGCCAGCAGTGACCCCAGGGATGGCAATCAGCCCCAGCATTTT.

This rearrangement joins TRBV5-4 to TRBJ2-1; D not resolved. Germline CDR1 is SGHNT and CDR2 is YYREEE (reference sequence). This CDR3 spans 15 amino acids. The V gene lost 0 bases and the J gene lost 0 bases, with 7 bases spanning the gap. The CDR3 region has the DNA TGTGCCAGCAGCTTGGTCTCCCGCTCCTACAATGAGCAGTTCTTC. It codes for CASSLVSRSYNEQFF.

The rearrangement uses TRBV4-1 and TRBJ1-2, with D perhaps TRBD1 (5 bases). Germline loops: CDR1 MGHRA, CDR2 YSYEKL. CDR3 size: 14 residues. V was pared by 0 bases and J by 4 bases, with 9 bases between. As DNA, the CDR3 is TGCGCCAGCAGCCAAGATCGCGGGGCCTATGGCTACACCTTC. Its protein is CASSQDRGAYGYTF.

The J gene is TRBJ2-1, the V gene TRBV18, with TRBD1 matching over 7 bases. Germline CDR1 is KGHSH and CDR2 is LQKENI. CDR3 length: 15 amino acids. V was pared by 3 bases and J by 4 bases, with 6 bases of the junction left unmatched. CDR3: CASSPVGTVYNEQFF. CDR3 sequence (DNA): TGTGCCAGCTCACCCGTGGGGACAGTTTACAATGAGCAGTTCTTC.

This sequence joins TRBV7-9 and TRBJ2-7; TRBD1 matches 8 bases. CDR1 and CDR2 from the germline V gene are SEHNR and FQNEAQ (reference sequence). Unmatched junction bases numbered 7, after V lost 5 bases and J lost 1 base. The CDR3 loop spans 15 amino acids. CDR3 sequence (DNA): TGTGCCAGCAGCCAATGGACAGGGAAATCCTACGAGCAGTACTTC. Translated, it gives CASSQWTGKSYEQYF.